This passage covers 24 T cell receptor beta chains from one sample sequenced in a study of identical twins. TCRdb analysed the 5' RACE reads with MiXCR anew, one entry per CDR3 protein. The profile shows some 690,000 distinct CDR3 sequences, about 20% of them singletons. Another study also made use of these data, one on T cells expressing NK-cell markers.

Material for sequencing was PBMCs. The receptors stem from a young woman in good health.

The gene calls are TRBV6-2 or TRBV6-3 and TRBJ1-5; no firm D call. Germline CDR1 MNHEY, CDR2 SVGEGT. Trimming cost V 2 bases and J 3 bases, with 8 bases left between them. The CDR3 has 14 amino acids. The CDR3 loop reads CASSYEGFNQPQHF. The CDR3 DNA follows: TGTGCCAGCAGTTACGAGGGTTTCAATCAGCCCCAGCATTTT.

The chain couples TRBV7-2 to TRBJ1-1, with D hard to call. Trimming left V 1 base short and J 6 bases short, with 12 bases between. There are 14 residues in the CDR3. Germline loops: CDR1 SGHTA, CDR2 FQGNSA. The CDR3 nucleotides are TGTGCCAGCAGCTTAGTATATGGGGTAGCTGAAGCTTTCTTT. This codes for CASSLVYGVAEAFF.

This clonotype came up many times. The rearrangement joins TRBV7-2 to TRBJ2-1; perhaps D is TRBD1 or TRBD2 (7 bases each). The CDR3 is 16 residues long. The germline V gene encodes CDR1 SGHTA and CDR2 FQGNSA. Trimming removed 1 base from V and 8 bases from J, with 18 bases in between. CDR3 nucleotides: TGTGCCAGCAGCTTAGGGTCCAGGGGGAGGGCCTATGAGCAGTTCTTC. It encodes CASSLGSRGRAYEQFF.

The sample holds a few counts of this clonotype. The chain links TRBV20-1 to TRBJ2-1; 8 bases line up with TRBD1. V was clipped by 5 bases and J by 7 bases; unmatched bases: 13. This CDR3 contains 15 residues. The germline V gene encodes CDR1 DFQATT and CDR2 SNEGSKA (reference sequence). The CDR3 sequence is CSAPPGQGAPNEQFF. In DNA form, the CDR3 reads TGCAGTGCTCCACCAGGGCAGGGGGCGCCGAATGAGCAGTTCTTC.

This clonotype appeared a few times. This chain connects TRBV20-1 to TRBJ1-4, with a tentative D call TRBD1 (5 bases). V was shortened by 0 bases and J by 8 bases, with 13 bases between the two germline ends. Germline lookup yields CDR1 DFQATT and CDR2 SNEGSKA (reference sequence). The CDR3 extends over 14 amino acids. DNA for the CDR3: TGCAGTGCTAGAGATAGGCAGGGAAGCGAAAAACTGTTTTTT. Amino acids: CSARDRQGSEKLFF.

In its sample, this clonotype was seen many times. The chain combines TRBV6-1 with TRBJ2-2; D is undetermined. The germline V gene encodes CDR1 MNHNS and CDR2 SASEGT. Trimming removed 8 bases at V and 0 bases at J, with 7 bases between. The CDR3 is 13 residues long. The CDR3 reads CASRAANTGELFF. The CDR3 DNA is TGTGCCAGCCGGGCAGCGAACACCGGGGAGCTGTTTTTT.

This clonotype was picked up many times. The J gene is TRBJ2-3, the V gene TRBV2; 8 nucleotides line up with TRBD1. Trimming took 3 bases from V and 9 from J; bases not matched to a gene: 5. This CDR3 comprises 13 residues. Germline-derived CDR1 and CDR2 are SNHLY and FYNNEI. The CDR3 DNA reads TGTGCCAGCAGTGATGACAGGGGTCGGACGCAGTATTTT. Translation gives CASSDDRGRTQYF.

V and J are TRBV10-3 and TRBJ2-7; 7 nucleotides line up with TRBD1. CDR1 and CDR2 (germline): ENHRY, SYGVKD. J lost 0 bases, V lost 5 bases, and 7 bases had no gene match. The CDR3 sequence is 15 residues long. The CDR3 DNA sequence: TGTGCCATCAGTTCCCTTGGGACAGTCTCCTACGAGCAGTACTTC. Translated: CAISSLGTVSYEQYF.

The rearrangement links TRBV6-2 or TRBV6-3 to TRBJ2-1; no firm D call. V gave up 3 bases and J gave up 7 bases, with 10 bases separating them. Looked up from germline, CDR1 is MNHEY and CDR2 is SVGEGT. The CDR3 runs to 13 residues. CDR3 sequence: CASSYSADNEQFF. Written as DNA, the CDR3 is TGTGCCAGCAGTTATTCGGCAGATAATGAGCAGTTCTTC.

This clonotype occurred many times. The chain has TRBV5-1 and TRBJ1-4; D might be TRBD1 (5 bases). The germline V gene encodes CDR1 SGHRS and CDR2 YFSETQ. V was shortened by 7 bases and J by 6 bases, with 13 bases between the two germline ends. The CDR3 extends over 13 amino acids. CDR3 protein: CASRQGFHEKLFF. In nucleotides, the CDR3 is TGCGCCAGCCGCCAGGGATTTCATGAAAAACTGTTTTTT.

This clonotype occurred many times. V usage is TRBV6-5 and J usage is TRBJ1-6, with no clear D. V lost 4 bases to trimming and J lost 10 bases, with 17 bases between them. Germline V gene sequence: CDR1 MNHEY, CDR2 SVGAGI. The CDR3 runs to 15 residues. The CDR3 coding sequence is TGTGCCAGCAGTTTAGACCGACGGGTGGTCTCACCCCTCCACTTT. Its protein product is CASSLDRRVVSPLHF.

The chain uses TRBV20-1 and TRBJ2-5; 7 bases match TRBD1. Trimming took 3 bases from V and 2 from J; bases not matched to a gene: 3. There are 13 residues in the CDR3. CDR1 and CDR2 from the germline V gene are DFQATT and SNEGSKA (reference sequence). This CDR3 reads CSASRGFQETQYF. CDR3 DNA sequence: TGCAGTGCTAGCAGGGGGTTTCAAGAGACCCAGTACTTC.

V usage is TRBV7-8 and J usage is TRBJ1-1, with D possibly being TRBD1 (5 bases). CDR1 and CDR2 from the germline V gene are SGHVS and FQNEAQ. CDR3 length: 15 amino acids. The germline V and J ends were trimmed by 0 bases and 5 bases, with 13 bases remaining between them. DNA of the CDR3: TGTGCCAGCAGCTTAGCCGTTGGGGCAGGGACTGAAGCTTTCTTT. Its protein product is CASSLAVGAGTEAFF.

This clonotype was seen a few times. This sequence joins TRBV20-1 and TRBJ2-7, with a possible D match to TRBD1 (6 bases). Germline assignment: CDR1 DFQATT and CDR2 SNEGSKA (reference sequence). The V end lost 5 bases, the J end lost 2 bases, and 13 bases lay between the germline ends. CDR3 size: 13 residues. CDR3 loop: CSAEDSRTYEQYF. Here the CDR3 DNA reads TGCAGTGCTGAGGACAGCCGGACCTACGAGCAGTACTTC.

The rearrangement uses TRBV29-1 and TRBJ2-7; D remains unclear. Trimming removed 6 bases at V and 1 base at J, with 10 bases between. CDR1 is SQVTM and CDR2 is ANQGSEA in the germline V gene. This CDR3 spans 12 amino acids. CDR3 sequence: CSVKLASYEQYF. CDR3 in DNA: TGCAGCGTCAAACTGGCATCCTACGAGCAGTACTTC.

This clonotype was counted between two and nine times. J is TRBJ2-1 and V is TRBV29-1; TRBD1 or TRBD2 may be the D gene (5 bases each). This CDR3 contains 12 residues. Germline lookup yields CDR1 SQVTM and CDR2 ANQGSEA. With 4 bases removed from V and 9 bases from J, the gap between germline ends came to 13 bases. CDR3 DNA sequence: TGCAGCGTTGTCTGGGGGAATCGTGAGCAGTTCTTC. Amino acids: CSVVWGNREQFF.

This clonotype was seen a handful of times. The V and J genes are TRBV12-3 or TRBV12-4 and TRBJ1-6, with D maybe TRBD1 (5 bases). CDR3 size: 16 residues. Trimming stripped 0 bases from V and 10 bases from J, with 16 bases between. The CDR3 sequence: CASSLALRVRASPLHF. The CDR3 nucleotides read TGTGCCAGCAGTTTAGCGCTGCGTGTCAGGGCGTCACCCCTCCACTTT.

This chain connects TRBV12-3 or TRBV12-4 to TRBJ1-5; D uncertain. V gave up 2 bases and J gave up 3 bases, with 14 bases separating them. CDR3 size: 16 residues. The CDR3 region has the DNA TGTGCCAGCAGTTTATCAGAGGGCTATATCAATCAGCCCCAGCATTTT. This codes for CASSLSEGYINQPQHF.

This clonotype came up a few times. The J gene is TRBJ2-2, the V gene TRBV12-3 or TRBV12-4, with a tentative D call TRBD2 (5 bases). The V gene lost 3 bases and the J gene lost 2 bases, with 7 bases spanning the gap. The CDR3 spans 14 residues. The CDR3 here is CASSLDFNTGELFF. DNA of the CDR3: TGTGCCAGCAGTTTGGACTTTAACACCGGGGAGCTGTTTTTT.

This clonotype was observed at least ten times. This chain connects TRBV20-1 to TRBJ2-2; D is uncertain. Trimming took 2 bases from V and 6 from J, leaving 13 bases between them. Germline CDR1 reads DFQATT; CDR2 reads SNEGSKA (reference sequence). This CDR3 has 14 amino acids. The CDR3 DNA sequence: TGCAGTGCTAGACCACGTGATACGTCCGGGGAGCTGTTTTTT. Encoded protein: CSARPRDTSGELFF.

The rearrangement joins TRBV5-1 to TRBJ1-1, with D unclear. Germline CDR1 reads SGHRS; CDR2 reads YFSETQ. V was cut by 9 bases and J by 5 bases, with 20 bases left in between. The CDR3 loop spans 14 amino acids. The CDR3, as DNA: TGCGCCACCGGAGAAGGGTTCGGAGGGACTGAAGCTTTCTTT. Protein sequence: CATGEGFGGTEAFF.

This clonotype was seen a handful of times. The genes are TRBV6-1 and TRBJ2-7; 9 bases map to TRBD1. The junction had 6 bases not matched to a gene; V was cut back by 7 bases and J by 2 bases. From germline, CDR1 is MNHNS and CDR2 SASEGT. The length of the CDR3 is 14 residues. CDR3 amino acids: CASKAGQGPYEQYF. The CDR3 nucleotides are TGTGCCAGCAAAGCGGGACAGGGTCCCTACGAGCAGTACTTC.

V gene TRBV4-2 combines with J gene TRBJ2-3, with a weak D call TRBD2 (7 bases). Germline assignment: CDR1 LGHNA and CDR2 YNFKEQ. Trimming removed 4 bases at V and 4 bases at J, with 18 bases between. The CDR3 is 16 residues long. The CDR3 coding sequence is TGTGCCAGCAGCCCCAGTGGGGGGGGCACTTCAGATACGCAGTATTTT. Its protein is CASSPSGGGTSDTQYF.

This clonotype was found many times. The chain employs TRBV20-1 and TRBJ2-7, with 9 bases matching TRBD2. The CDR3 covers 16 residues. The V segment lost 3 bases and the J segment 7 bases; nucleotides outside the gene matches: 16. Germline V gene sequence: CDR1 DFQATT, CDR2 SNEGSKA (reference sequence). In nucleotides, the CDR3 is TGCAGTGCTAGTCGCCAGGACGTCTCCCTAGCGGGGGAGCAGTACTTC. Amino acids: CSASRQDVSLAGEQYF.